This TCR beta chain was documented in a study of blood T cell repertoires in COVID-19. Study background: T cells, B-cell-depleted T cells, or PBMCs provided the cDNA or gDNA that served as material.

V lost 4 bases and J lost 2, with 13 bases in between. The CDR3 extends over 15 amino acids. Per germline, CDR1 SGHDT and CDR2 YYEEEE. Per the authors' pipeline: From reference gene primer amplification, estimates of nucleated cell counts were derived. Assay used: immunoSEQ multiplex PCR; TCRdb lists only in-frame clones, some missing. V, J and clone size are taken as reported in that table, and D and trimming were inferred from the DNA itself. Of tens of thousands of clones listed, roughly 80% are singletons. Sequenced material: peripheral blood. The gene calls are TRBV5-6 and TRBJ1-5; the D is unclear. This TCR was sampled from a man aged 45 to 65 with active COVID-19. CDR3 DNA sequence: TGTGCCAGCAGCCGGCGAGGGCGAGGCAATCAGCCCCAGCATTTT. Its protein is CASSRRGRGNQPQHF.